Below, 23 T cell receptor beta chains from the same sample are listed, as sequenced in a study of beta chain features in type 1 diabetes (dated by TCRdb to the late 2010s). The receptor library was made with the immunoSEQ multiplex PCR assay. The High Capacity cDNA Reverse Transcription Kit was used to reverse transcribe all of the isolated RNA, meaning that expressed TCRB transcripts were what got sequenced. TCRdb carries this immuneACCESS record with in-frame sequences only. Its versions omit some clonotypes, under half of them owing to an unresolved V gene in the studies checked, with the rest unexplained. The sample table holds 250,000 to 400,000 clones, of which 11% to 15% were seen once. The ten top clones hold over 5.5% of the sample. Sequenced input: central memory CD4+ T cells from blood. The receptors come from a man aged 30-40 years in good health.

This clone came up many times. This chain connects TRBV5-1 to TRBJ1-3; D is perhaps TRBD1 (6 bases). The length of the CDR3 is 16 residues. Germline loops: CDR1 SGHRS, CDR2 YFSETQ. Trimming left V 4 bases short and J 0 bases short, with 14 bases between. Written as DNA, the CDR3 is TGCGCCAGCAGCCCCGGACAGCCCCACTCTGGAAACACCATATATTTT. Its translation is CASSPGQPHSGNTIYF.

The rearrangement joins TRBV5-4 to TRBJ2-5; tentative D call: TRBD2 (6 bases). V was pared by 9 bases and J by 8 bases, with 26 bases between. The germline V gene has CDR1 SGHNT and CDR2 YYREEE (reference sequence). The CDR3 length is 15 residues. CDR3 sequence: CATSARAGGVVTQYF. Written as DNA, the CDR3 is TGTGCCACCTCCGCCCGAGCGGGTGGGGTCGTTACCCAGTACTTC. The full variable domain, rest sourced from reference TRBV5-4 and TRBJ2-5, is ETGVTQSPTHLIKTRGQQVTLRCSSQSGHNTVSWYQQALGQGPQFIFQYYREEENGRGNFPPRFSGLQFPNYSSELNVNALELDDSALYLCATSARAGGVVTQYFGPGTRLLVL.

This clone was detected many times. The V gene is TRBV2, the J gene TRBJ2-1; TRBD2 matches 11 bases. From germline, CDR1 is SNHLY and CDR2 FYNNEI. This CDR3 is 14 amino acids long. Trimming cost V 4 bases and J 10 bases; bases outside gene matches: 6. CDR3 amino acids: CASSGLAGPGEQFF. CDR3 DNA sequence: TGTGCCAGCAGTGGACTAGCGGGGCCTGGAGAGCAGTTCTTC.

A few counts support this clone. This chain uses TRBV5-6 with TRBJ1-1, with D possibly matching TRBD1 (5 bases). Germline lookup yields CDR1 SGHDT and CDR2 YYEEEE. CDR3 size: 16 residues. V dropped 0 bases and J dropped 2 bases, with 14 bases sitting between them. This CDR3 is CASSLGAGQINTEAFF. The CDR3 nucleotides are TGTGCCAGCAGCTTGGGTGCGGGGCAGATAAACACTGAAGCTTTCTTT.

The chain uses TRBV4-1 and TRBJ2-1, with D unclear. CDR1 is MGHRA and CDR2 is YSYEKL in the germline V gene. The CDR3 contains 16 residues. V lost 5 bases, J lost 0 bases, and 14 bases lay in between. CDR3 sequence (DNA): TGCGCCAGCAGCTCGCCCGACCGTAGCTCCTACAATGAGCAGTTCTTC. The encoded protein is CASSSPDRSSYNEQFF.

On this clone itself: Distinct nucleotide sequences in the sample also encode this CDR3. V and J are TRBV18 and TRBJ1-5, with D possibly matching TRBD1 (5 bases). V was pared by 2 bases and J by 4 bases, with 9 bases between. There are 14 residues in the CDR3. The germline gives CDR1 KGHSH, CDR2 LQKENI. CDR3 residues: CASSPNEGNQPQHF. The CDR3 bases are TGTGCCAGCTCACCAAACGAGGGGAATCAGCCCCAGCATTTT.

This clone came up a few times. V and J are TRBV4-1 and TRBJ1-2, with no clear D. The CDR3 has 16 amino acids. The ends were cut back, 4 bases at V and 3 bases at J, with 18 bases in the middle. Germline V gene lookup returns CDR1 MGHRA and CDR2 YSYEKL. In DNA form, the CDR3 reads TGCGCCAGCAGCCCCCAAGCTCGGGCGCGGTACTATGGCTACACCTTC. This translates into CASSPQARARYYGYTF.

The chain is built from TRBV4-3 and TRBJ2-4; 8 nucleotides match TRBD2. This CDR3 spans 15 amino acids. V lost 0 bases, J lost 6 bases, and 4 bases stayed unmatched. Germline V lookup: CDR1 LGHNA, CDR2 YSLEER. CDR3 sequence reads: CASSQELTSANIQYF. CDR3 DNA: TGCGCCAGCAGCCAAGAATTGACTAGCGCAAACATTCAGTACTTC.

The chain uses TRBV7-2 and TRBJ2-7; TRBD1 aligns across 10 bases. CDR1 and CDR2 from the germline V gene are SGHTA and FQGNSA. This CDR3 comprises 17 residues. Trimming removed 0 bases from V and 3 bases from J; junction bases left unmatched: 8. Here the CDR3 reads CASSLAPAGTGDYEQYF. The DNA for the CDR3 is TGTGCCAGCAGCTTAGCGCCGGCGGGGACAGGGGACTACGAGCAGTACTTC.

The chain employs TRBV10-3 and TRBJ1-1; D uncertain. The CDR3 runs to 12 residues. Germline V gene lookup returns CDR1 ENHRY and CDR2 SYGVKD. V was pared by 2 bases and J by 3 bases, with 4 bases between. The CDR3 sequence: CAISETDTEAFF. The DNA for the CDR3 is TGTGCCATCAGTGAGACTGACACTGAAGCTTTCTTT.

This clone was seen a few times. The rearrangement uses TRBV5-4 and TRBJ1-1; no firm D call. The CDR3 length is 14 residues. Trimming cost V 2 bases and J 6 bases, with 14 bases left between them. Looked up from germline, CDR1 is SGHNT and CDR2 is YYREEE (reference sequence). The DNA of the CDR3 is TGTGCCAGCAGCTTAGCGGGCCGTGATTCTGAAGCTTTCTTT. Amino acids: CASSLAGRDSEAFF.

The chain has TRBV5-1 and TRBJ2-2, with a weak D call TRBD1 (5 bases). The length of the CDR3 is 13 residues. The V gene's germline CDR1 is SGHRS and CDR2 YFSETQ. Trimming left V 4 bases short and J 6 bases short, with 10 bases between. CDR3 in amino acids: CASSVGQAGELFF. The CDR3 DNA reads TGCGCCAGCAGCGTGGGGCAGGCCGGGGAGCTGTTTTTT. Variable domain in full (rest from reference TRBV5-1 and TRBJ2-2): KAGVTQTPRYLIKTRGQQVTLSCSPISGHRSVSWYQQTPGQGLQFLFEYFSETQRNKGNFPGRFSGRQFSNSRSEMNVSTLELGDSALYLCASSVGQAGELFFGEGSRLTVL.

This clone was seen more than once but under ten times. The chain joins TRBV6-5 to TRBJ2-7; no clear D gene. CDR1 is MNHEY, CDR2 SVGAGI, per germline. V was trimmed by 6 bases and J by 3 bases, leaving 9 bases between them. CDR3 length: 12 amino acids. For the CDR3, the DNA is TGTGCCAGCAGCCGCTTTAGCTACGAGCAGTACTTC. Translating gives CASSRFSYEQYF.

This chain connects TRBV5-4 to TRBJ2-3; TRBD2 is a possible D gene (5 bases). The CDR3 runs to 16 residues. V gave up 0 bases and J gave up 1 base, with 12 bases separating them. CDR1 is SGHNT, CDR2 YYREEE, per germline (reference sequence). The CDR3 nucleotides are TGTGCCAGCAGCTTGGGAGGCACGAGGGGCACAGATACGCAGTATTTT. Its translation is CASSLGGTRGTDTQYF.

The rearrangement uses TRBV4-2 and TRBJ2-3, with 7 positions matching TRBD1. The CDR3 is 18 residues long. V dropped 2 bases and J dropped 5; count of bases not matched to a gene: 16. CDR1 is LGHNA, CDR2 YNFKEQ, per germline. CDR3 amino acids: CASSQTHRTGTVRDTQYF. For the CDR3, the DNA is TGTGCCAGCAGCCAAACTCACCGGACAGGAACGGTTAGAGATACGCAGTATTTT.

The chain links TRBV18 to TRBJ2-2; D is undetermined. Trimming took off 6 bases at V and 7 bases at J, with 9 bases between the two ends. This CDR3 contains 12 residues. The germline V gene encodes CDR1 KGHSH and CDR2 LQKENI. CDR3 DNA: TGTGCCAGCTCGTCTCCCGTCGGGGAGCTGTTTTTT. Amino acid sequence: CASSSPVGELFF.

For the CDR3, the DNA is TGCGCCAGGTTCTATGGCTACACCTTC. Protein: CARFYGYTF. The chain uses TRBV23-1 and TRBJ1-2; D is unresolved. TRBV23-1 is an open reading frame, and its role is uncertain. The CDR3 has 9 amino acids. Trimming left V 9 bases short and J 4 bases short, with 3 bases between.

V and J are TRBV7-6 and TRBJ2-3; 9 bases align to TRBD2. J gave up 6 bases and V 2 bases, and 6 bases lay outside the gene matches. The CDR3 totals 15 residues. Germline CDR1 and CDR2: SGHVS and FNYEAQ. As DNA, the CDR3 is TGTGCCAGCAGCTTATTGAGCGGGGGGCGGGATACGCAGTATTTT. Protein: CASSLLSGGRDTQYF.

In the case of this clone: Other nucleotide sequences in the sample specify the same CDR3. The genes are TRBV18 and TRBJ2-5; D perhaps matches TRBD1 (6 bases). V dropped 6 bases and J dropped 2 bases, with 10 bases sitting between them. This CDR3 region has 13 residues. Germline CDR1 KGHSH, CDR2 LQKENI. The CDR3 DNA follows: TGTGCCAGCTCGGGGACAACTCAAGAGACCCAGTACTTC. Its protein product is CASSGTTQETQYF.

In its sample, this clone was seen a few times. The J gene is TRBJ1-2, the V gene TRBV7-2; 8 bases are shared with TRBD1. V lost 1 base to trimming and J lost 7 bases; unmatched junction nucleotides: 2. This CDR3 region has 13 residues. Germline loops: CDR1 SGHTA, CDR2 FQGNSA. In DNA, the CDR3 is TGTGCCAGCAGCTTAGGGACAGGGCTTGGCTACACCTTC. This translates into CASSLGTGLGYTF.

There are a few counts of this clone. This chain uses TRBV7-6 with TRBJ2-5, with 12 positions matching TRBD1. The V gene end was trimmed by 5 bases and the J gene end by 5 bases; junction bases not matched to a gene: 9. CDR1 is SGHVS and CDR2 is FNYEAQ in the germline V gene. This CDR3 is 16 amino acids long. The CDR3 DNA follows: TGTGCCAGCAGCCACCGGGACAGGGGGCGCTGGGAGACCCAGTACTTC. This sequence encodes CASSHRDRGRWETQYF. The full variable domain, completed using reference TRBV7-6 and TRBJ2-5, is GAGVSQSPRYKVTKRGQDVALRCDPISGHVSLYWYRQALGQGPEFLTYFNYEAQQDKSGLPNDRFSAERPEGSISTLTIQRTEQRDSAMYRCASSHRDRGRWETQYFGPGTRLLVL.

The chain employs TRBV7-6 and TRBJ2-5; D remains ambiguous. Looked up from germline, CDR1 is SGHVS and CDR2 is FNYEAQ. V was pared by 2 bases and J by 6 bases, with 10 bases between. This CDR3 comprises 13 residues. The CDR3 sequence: CASSLWRIQTQYF. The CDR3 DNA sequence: TGTGCCAGCAGCTTATGGCGGATTCAGACCCAGTACTTC.

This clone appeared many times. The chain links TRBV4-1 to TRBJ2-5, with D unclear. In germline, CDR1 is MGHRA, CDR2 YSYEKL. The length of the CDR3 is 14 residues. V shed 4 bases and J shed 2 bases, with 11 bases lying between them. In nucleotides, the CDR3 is TGCGCCAGCAGCCTTTCGGAAGGGCAAGAGACCCAGTACTTC. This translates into CASSLSEGQETQYF.